These 28 T cell receptor beta chains share one sample of origin, sequenced in a study of CD8+ T cells in alopecia areata. Extracted from the samples, RNA was reverse transcribed into cDNA to serve as the sequencing template. TCRdb keeps only in-frame clones here, not all; method: immunoSEQ multiplex PCR. This table holds 150,000 to 200,000 clones, 50% to 70% found once. Treatment of the sample: oral pan-JAK inhibitor, 5-10 mg twice daily. The source material was CD4+ T cells sorted from blood, sampled around week 49, from a patient treated with tofacitinib. Receptor source: a human donor with alopecia areata.

V usage is TRBV6-6 and J usage is TRBJ2-5, with 7 positions matching TRBD1. The CDR3 is 15 amino acids. The trim removed 2 bases at V and 5 bases at J, leaving 8 bases unmatched. From germline, CDR1 is MNHNY and CDR2 SVGAGI (reference sequence). In DNA, the CDR3 is TGTGCCAGCAGTTACGCCCCGAGGGGGCTGGAGACCCAGTACTTC. Its protein is CASSYAPRGLETQYF.

V gene TRBV25-1 combines with J gene TRBJ1-1; D gene unclear. Trimming cost V 6 bases and J 4 bases, with 15 bases left between them. CDR3 length: 14 residues. The V gene's germline CDR1 is MGHDK and CDR2 SYGVNS. In nucleotides, the CDR3 is TGTGCCAGCAGGTCGGAGGGCAGCGGCACTGAAGCTTTCTTT. The encoded protein is CASRSEGSGTEAFF. Combining the CDR3 with reference TRBV25-1 and TRBJ1-1 gives the whole variable domain EADIYQTPRYLVIGTGKKITLECSQTMGHDKMYWYQQDPGMELHLIHYSYGVNSTEKGDLSSESTVSRIRTEHFPLTLESARPSHTSQYLCASRSEGSGTEAFFGQGTRLTVV.

For this clone: Other nucleotide sequences in the sample specify the same CDR3. The chain couples TRBV29-1 to TRBJ2-1; D uncertain. V was pared by 2 bases and J by 4 bases, with 6 bases between. This CDR3 comprises 12 residues. Germline V lookup: CDR1 SQVTM, CDR2 ANQGSEA. The CDR3 protein is CSVERGYNEQFF. CDR3 in DNA: TGCAGCGTTGAACGCGGTTACAATGAGCAGTTCTTC.

This clone was counted between two and nine times. V is TRBV29-1 and J is TRBJ2-5; 11 bases fit TRBD1. Germline loops: CDR1 SQVTM, CDR2 ANQGSEA. The CDR3 runs to 16 residues. V lost 0 bases and J lost 4; bases outside the gene matches: 7. In DNA form, the CDR3 reads TGCAGCGTTGAAGAAATCCCGGACAGGGGGCGAGAGACCCAGTACTTC. Translation gives CSVEEIPDRGRETQYF.

This clone was seen more than once but under ten times. This chain joins TRBV19 and TRBJ1-1; the D gene is possibly TRBD1 (5 bases). V shed 5 bases and J shed 1 base, with 11 bases lying between them. CDR1 is LNHDA, CDR2 SQIVND, per germline (reference sequence). This CDR3 has 14 amino acids. The CDR3 loop reads CASSSRVPNTEAFF. As DNA, the CDR3 is TGTGCCAGTAGTTCCAGGGTACCGAACACTGAAGCTTTCTTT.

This clone has just a few counts. The chain carries TRBV5-1 and TRBJ1-1; 8 positions agree with TRBD1. The germline CDR1 and CDR2 sequences are SGHRS and YFSETQ. The CDR3 runs 14 residues. V shed 5 bases and J 3 bases; nucleotides not matched to a gene: 6. The chain's CDR3 is CASSLDRADTEAFF. CDR3 DNA: TGCGCCAGCAGTCTGGACAGGGCGGACACTGAAGCTTTCTTT.

The rearrangement joins TRBV4-3 to TRBJ2-3; 11 bases fit TRBD2. The length of the CDR3 is 16 residues. In germline, CDR1 is LGHNA, CDR2 YSLEER. J was trimmed by 4 bases and V by 0 bases; bases with no gene match: 3. The CDR3 DNA reads TGCGCCAGCAGCCAAGATAGCGGGGGGGCCGCAGATACGCAGTATTTT. Its protein product is CASSQDSGGAADTQYF.

V and J are TRBV7-2 and TRBJ1-2, with 8 positions matching TRBD1. Germline-derived CDR1 and CDR2 are SGHTA and FQGNSA. Losses at the gene ends were 5 bases for V and 6 bases for J; bases not matched to a gene: 5. CDR3 length: 13 residues. CDR3 in amino acids: CASSQDRVNGYTF. CDR3 in DNA: TGTGCCAGCAGCCAGGACAGGGTTAATGGCTACACCTTC.

This clone has a single count. The chain uses TRBV5-6 and TRBJ2-7; D is uncertain. Trimming shortened V by 2 bases and J by 4 bases, and 10 bases separated the two germline ends. The CDR3 extends over 13 amino acids. CDR1 is SGHDT and CDR2 is YYEEEE in the germline V gene. This chain's CDR3 is CASSFTPSYEQYF. For the CDR3, the DNA is TGTGCCAGCAGCTTCACGCCATCGTACGAGCAGTACTTC.

This clone occurred a few times. The V and J genes are TRBV6-5 and TRBJ2-7, with D unclear. The CDR3 is made up of 16 amino acids. Germline CDR1 reads MNHEY; CDR2 reads SVGAGI. V was trimmed by 3 bases and J by 4 bases, leaving 19 bases between them. The CDR3 DNA follows: TGTGCCAGCAGTTATAGTAGAGTTTCAGTCGCTTACGAGCAGTACTTC. It is translated as CASSYSRVSVAYEQYF.

This clone was seen only once. V gene TRBV11-2 combines with J gene TRBJ2-1; 10 nucleotides agree with TRBD1. J lost 7 bases, V lost 5 bases, and 8 bases had no gene match. This CDR3 is 15 amino acids long. Per the germline V gene, CDR1 is SGHAT and CDR2 is FQNNGV. The CDR3 DNA reads as TGTGCCAGCAGCCCACAGGGACAGGGGAGGAATGAGCAGTTCTTC. Protein sequence: CASSPQGQGRNEQFF.

J is TRBJ2-5 and V is TRBV2; 8 nucleotides match TRBD1. This CDR3 has 16 residues. CDR1 SNHLY and CDR2 FYNNEI come from the germline V gene. V lost 6 bases and J lost 3; bases outside the gene matches: 12. The CDR3: CASRPVGGQEKETQYF. The CDR3 bases are TGTGCCAGCAGGCCAGTGGGGGGACAGGAAAAAGAGACCCAGTACTTC.

As concerns this clone: The sample contains more than one DNA sequence encoding this CDR3. The chain joins TRBV30 to TRBJ1-1; D remains unclear. The germline V and J ends were trimmed by 2 bases and 1 base, with 5 bases remaining between them. The CDR3 runs to 12 residues. Germline V gene data show CDR1 as GTSNPN and CDR2 as SVGIG (reference sequence). CDR3 DNA: TGTGCCTGGAGTCGGCAGAACACTGAAGCTTTCTTT. The encoded protein is CAWSRQNTEAFF. Full variable domain (missing parts from reference TRBV30 and TRBJ1-1): SQTIHQWPATLVQPVGSPLSLECTVEGTSNPNLYWYRQAAGRGLQLLFYSVGIGQISSEVPQNLSASRPQDRQFILSSKKLLLSDSGFYLCAWSRQNTEAFFGQGTRLTVV.

The chain couples TRBV18 to TRBJ1-1; D ambiguous. V lost 0 bases, J lost 5 bases, and 16 bases lay in between. The CDR3 has 16 amino acids. CDR1 and CDR2 (germline): KGHSH, LQKENI. This CDR3 is CASSPPRASTLTEAFF. In DNA, the CDR3 is TGTGCCAGCTCACCACCTAGGGCTTCTACCCTGACTGAAGCTTTCTTT.

This clone was detected only a few times. The genes are TRBV29-1 and TRBJ1-2; no firm D call. V lost 8 bases and J 6 bases, leaving 13 bases between the germline ends. CDR3 size: 11 residues. The V gene's germline CDR1 is SQVTM and CDR2 ANQGSEA. The CDR3: CSSPGLNGYTF. As DNA, the CDR3 is TGCAGCAGCCCGGGGTTGAATGGCTACACCTTC.

A few counts support this clone. The chain uses TRBV29-1 and TRBJ2-3, with D possibly matching TRBD2 (6 bases). The CDR3 loop spans 11 amino acids. The germline gives CDR1 SQVTM, CDR2 ANQGSEA. V lost 3 bases to trimming and J lost 7 bases, with 8 bases between them. The CDR3: CSVERDYTQYF. DNA for the CDR3: TGCAGCGTTGAGAGGGACTATACGCAGTATTTT.

This clone is a singleton in its sample. The V and J genes are TRBV11-2 and TRBJ2-5, with TRBD1 identical over 8 bases. V trimming: 3 bases; J trimming: 5 bases; junction bases outside the gene matches: 8. The CDR3 is made up of 15 amino acids. CDR1 is SGHAT, CDR2 FQNNGV, per germline. The CDR3 is CASSFGQGVMETQYF. As DNA, the CDR3 is TGTGCCAGCAGCTTCGGACAGGGCGTTATGGAGACCCAGTACTTC.

This clone was detected many times. V gene TRBV7-2 combines with J gene TRBJ2-4; tentative D call: TRBD2 (5 bases). Trimming shortened V by 0 bases and J by 13 bases, and 10 bases separated the two germline ends. The CDR3 is made up of 12 amino acids. Looked up from germline, CDR1 is SGHTA and CDR2 is FQGNSA. The CDR3 DNA sequence: TGTGCCAGCAGCTTAGCCGGGTCGGGACAGTACTTC. The encoded protein is CASSLAGSGQYF.

This clone was seen just once. V and J are TRBV5-1 and TRBJ2-3, with 11 nucleotides matching TRBD2. J was trimmed by 2 bases and V by 5 bases; bases with no gene match: 7. Germline lookup yields CDR1 SGHRS and CDR2 YFSETQ. This CDR3 contains 16 residues. The CDR3 spells CASSPTSGTLTDTQYF. The CDR3, as DNA: TGCGCCAGCAGTCCGACTAGCGGGACCCTCACAGATACGCAGTATTTT.

The chain joins TRBV7-6 to TRBJ2-7; TRBD1 or TRBD2 may be the D gene (6 bases each). CDR3 size: 15 residues. Germline V gene lookup returns CDR1 SGHVS and CDR2 FNYEAQ. V was cut by 2 bases and J by 5 bases, with 16 bases left in between. The CDR3 DNA is TGTGCCAGCAGCTTACAACAGGGAGGTAGGAACGAGCAGTACTTC. Residues: CASSLQQGGRNEQYF.

V is TRBV15 and J is TRBJ1-4; D is possibly TRBD1 (6 bases). CDR3 size: 16 residues. CDR1 LNHNV and CDR2 YYDKDF come from the germline V gene (reference sequence). V lost 2 bases to trimming and J lost 6 bases, with 16 bases between them. The chain's CDR3 is CATSRSGGQQDEKLFF. CDR3 DNA: TGTGCCACCAGCAGATCTGGGGGCCAGCAGGATGAAAAACTGTTTTTT.

This clone was detected only a few times. V gene TRBV7-2 combines with J gene TRBJ1-1; no reliable D call. CDR3 length equals 12 residues. The ends were cut back, 1 base at V and 3 bases at J, with 3 bases in the middle. CDR1 and CDR2 (germline): SGHTA, FQGNSA. The CDR3 reads CASSLEDTEAFF. The CDR3 DNA reads as TGTGCCAGCAGCTTAGAGGACACTGAAGCTTTCTTT.

The rearrangement joins TRBV6-1 to TRBJ1-2, with 12 bases identical to TRBD1. V lost 8 bases and J lost 3; bases outside the gene matches: 7. This CDR3 region has 15 residues. CDR1 and CDR2 (germline): MNHNS, SASEGT. The CDR3 spells CASGSGTGGYYGYTF. CDR3 coding DNA: TGTGCCAGCGGATCCGGGACAGGGGGCTACTATGGCTACACCTTC.

This clone was seen a handful of times. The V and J genes are TRBV29-1 and TRBJ2-2, with 9 bases aligning to TRBD1. The germline CDR1 and CDR2 sequences are SQVTM and ANQGSEA. J lost 6 bases, V lost 5 bases, and 10 bases had no gene match. CDR3 length equals 15 residues. As DNA, the CDR3 is TGCAGCGTTAGAAGACTGGGACAGGGTCCCGGGGAGCTGTTTTTT. This codes for CSVRRLGQGPGELFF.

The J gene is TRBJ1-5, the V gene TRBV30; D is unclear. V lost 2 bases and J lost 4, with 9 bases in between. Germline CDR1 and CDR2: GTSNPN and SVGIG (reference sequence). CDR3 length equals 13 residues. CDR3 nucleotide sequence: TGTGCCTGGAGTAGGAGCACTAATCAGCCCCAGCATTTT. It yields the protein CAWSRSTNQPQHF.

The chain has TRBV29-1 and TRBJ1-2; no firm D call. Trimming took off 4 bases at V and 0 bases at J, with 9 bases between the two ends. The CDR3 spans 13 residues. Germline lookup yields CDR1 SQVTM and CDR2 ANQGSEA. The CDR3 here is CSVGAEANYGYTF. As DNA, the CDR3 is TGCAGCGTTGGGGCAGAAGCTAACTATGGCTACACCTTC. The entire variable domain, with the rest obtained from reference TRBV29-1 and TRBJ1-2, is as follows: SAVISQKPSRDICQRGTSLTIQCQVDSQVTMMFWYRQQPGQSLTLIATANQGSEATYESGFVIDKFPISRPNLTFSTLTVSNMSPEDSSIYLCSVGAEANYGYTFGSGTRLTVV.

This clone occurred a few times. The chain joins TRBV2 to TRBJ1-2; D is unresolved. This CDR3 comprises 13 residues. Trimming shortened V by 6 bases and J by 4 bases, and 12 bases separated the two germline ends. Germline CDR1 SNHLY, CDR2 FYNNEI. DNA of the CDR3: TGTGCCAGCAGGTCAGGCCCGGGCTATGGCTACACCTTC. Translated, it gives CASRSGPGYGYTF.

In this sample, this clone turned up many times. This chain uses TRBV18 with TRBJ1-1; perhaps TRBD1 as D (6 bases). The CDR3 loop spans 12 amino acids. The V and J ends lost 4 bases and 7 bases respectively, with 10 bases between them. CDR1 is KGHSH, CDR2 LQKENI, per germline. The CDR3 DNA is TGTGCCAGCTCACTAAGACAGGATGAAGCTTTCTTT. It specifies CASSLRQDEAFF.